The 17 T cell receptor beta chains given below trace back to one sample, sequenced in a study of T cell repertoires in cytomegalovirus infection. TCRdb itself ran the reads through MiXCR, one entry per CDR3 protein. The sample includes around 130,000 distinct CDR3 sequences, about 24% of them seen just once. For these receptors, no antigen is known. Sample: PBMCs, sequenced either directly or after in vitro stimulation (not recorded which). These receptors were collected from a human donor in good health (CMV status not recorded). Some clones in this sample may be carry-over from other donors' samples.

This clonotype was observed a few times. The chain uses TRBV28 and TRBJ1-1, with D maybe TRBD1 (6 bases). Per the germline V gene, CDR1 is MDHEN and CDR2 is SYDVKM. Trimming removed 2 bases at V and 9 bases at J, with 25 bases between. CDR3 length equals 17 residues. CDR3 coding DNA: TGTGCCAGCAGTTTAGATCGATTGGCAGGGGAAGAAATTCAAGCTTTCTTT. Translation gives CASSLDRLAGEEIQAFF.

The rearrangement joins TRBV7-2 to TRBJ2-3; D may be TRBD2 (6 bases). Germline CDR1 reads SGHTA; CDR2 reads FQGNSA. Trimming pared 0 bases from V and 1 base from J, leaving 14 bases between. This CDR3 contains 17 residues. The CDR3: CASSLALRGSGTDTQYF. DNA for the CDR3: TGTGCCAGCAGCTTAGCGCTCCGGGGGTCTGGCACAGATACGCAGTATTTT.

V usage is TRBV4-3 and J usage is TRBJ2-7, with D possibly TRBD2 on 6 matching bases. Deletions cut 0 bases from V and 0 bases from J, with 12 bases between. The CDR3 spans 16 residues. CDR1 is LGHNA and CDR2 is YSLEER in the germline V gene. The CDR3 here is CASSQEVRGYSYEQYF. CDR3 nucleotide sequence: TGCGCCAGCAGCCAAGAGGTCCGGGGGTACTCCTACGAGCAGTACTTC.

The DNA of the CDR3 is TGTGCCAGCTCACCACTTACTAGCGGTAACTACGAGCAGTACTTC. It is translated as CASSPLTSGNYEQYF. This chain links TRBV18 with TRBJ2-7, with 8 nucleotides matching TRBD2. Losses at the gene ends were 1 base for V and 3 bases for J; bases not matched to a gene: 5. The CDR3 totals 15 residues. In germline, CDR1 is KGHSH, CDR2 LQKENI.

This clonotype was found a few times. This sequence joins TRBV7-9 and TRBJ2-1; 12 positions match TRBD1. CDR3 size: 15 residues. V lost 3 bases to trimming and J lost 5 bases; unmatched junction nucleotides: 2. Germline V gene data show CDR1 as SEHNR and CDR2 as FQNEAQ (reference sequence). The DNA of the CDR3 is TGTGCCAGCAGCTTGGGACAGGGGGCACACAATGAGCAGTTCTTC. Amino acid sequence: CASSLGQGAHNEQFF. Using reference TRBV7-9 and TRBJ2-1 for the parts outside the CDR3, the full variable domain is DTGVSQNPRHKITKRGQNVTFRCDPISEHNRLYWYRQTLGQGPEFLTYFQNEAQLEKSRLLSDRFSAERPKGSFSTLEIQRTEQGDSAMYLCASSLGQGAHNEQFFGPGTRLTVL.

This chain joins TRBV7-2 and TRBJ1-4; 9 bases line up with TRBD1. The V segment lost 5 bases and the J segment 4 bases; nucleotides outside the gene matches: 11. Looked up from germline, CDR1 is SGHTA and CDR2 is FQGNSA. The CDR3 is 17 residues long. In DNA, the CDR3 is TGTGCCAGCAGCCAAGACTCCGACAGGGGGATTAATGAAAAACTGTTTTTT. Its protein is CASSQDSDRGINEKLFF.

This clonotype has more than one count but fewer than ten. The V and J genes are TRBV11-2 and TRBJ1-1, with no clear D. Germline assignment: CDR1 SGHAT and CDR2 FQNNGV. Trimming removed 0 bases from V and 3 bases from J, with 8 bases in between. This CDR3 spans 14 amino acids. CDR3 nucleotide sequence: TGTGCCAGCAGCTTAGATTGGGCGGACACTGAAGCTTTCTTT. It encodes CASSLDWADTEAFF. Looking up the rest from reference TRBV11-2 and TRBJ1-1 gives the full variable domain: EAGVAQSPRYKIIEKRQSVAFWCNPISGHATLYWYQQILGQGPKLLIQFQNNGVVDDSQLPKDRFSAERLKGVDSTLKIQPAKLEDSAVYLCASSLDWADTEAFFGQGTRLTVV.

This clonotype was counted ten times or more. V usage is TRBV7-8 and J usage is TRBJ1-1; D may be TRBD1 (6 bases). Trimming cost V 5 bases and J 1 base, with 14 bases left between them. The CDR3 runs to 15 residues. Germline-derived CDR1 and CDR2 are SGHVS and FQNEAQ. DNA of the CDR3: TGTGCCAGCAGCCCCCACAGGGTCCCGAACACTGAAGCTTTCTTT. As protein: CASSPHRVPNTEAFF. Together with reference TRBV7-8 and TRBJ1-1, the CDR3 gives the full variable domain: GAGVSQSPRYKVAKRGQDVALRCDPISGHVSLFWYQQALGQGPEFLTYFQNEAQLDKSGLPSDRFFAERPEGSVSTLKIQRTQQEDSAVYLCASSPHRVPNTEAFFGQGTRLTVV.

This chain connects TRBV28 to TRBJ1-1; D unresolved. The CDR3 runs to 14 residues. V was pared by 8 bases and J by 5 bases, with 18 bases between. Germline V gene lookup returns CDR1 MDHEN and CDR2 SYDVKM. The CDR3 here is CASYQRLSRTEAFF. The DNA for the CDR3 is TGTGCCAGCTACCAACGGTTGTCTCGGACTGAAGCTTTCTTT.

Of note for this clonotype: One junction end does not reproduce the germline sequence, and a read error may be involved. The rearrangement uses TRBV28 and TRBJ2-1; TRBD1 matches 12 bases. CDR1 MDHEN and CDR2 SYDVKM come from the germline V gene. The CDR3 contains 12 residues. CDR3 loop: CASSRTGTGGLF. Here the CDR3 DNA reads TGTGCCAGCAGTCGGACCGGGACAGGGGGCTTATTC. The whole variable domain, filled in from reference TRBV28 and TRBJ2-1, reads DVKVTQSSRYLVKRTGEKVFLECVQDMDHENMFWYRQDPGLGLRLIYFSYDVKMKEKGDIPEGYSVSREKKERFSLILESASTNQTSMYLCASSRTGTGGLFGPGTRLTVL.

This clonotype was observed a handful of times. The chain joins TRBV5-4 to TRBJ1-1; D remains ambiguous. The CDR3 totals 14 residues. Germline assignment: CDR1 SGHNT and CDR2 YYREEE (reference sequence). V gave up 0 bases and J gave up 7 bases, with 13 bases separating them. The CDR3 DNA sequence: TGTGCCAGCAGCTTGGGAGGGAGGGAACTTGAAGCTTTCTTT. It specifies CASSLGGRELEAFF. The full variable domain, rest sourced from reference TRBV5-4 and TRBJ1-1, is ETGVTQSPTHLIKTRGQQVTLRCSSQSGHNTVSWYQQALGQGPQFIFQYYREEENGRGNFPPRFSGLQFPNYSSELNVNALELDDSALYLCASSLGGRELEAFFGQGTRLTVV.

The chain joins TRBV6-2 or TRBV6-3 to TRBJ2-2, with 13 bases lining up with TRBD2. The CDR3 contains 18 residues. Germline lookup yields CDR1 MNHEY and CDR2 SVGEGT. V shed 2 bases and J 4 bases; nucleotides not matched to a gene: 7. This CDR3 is CASSYPGLAGKGTGELFF. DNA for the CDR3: TGTGCCAGCAGTTACCCGGGACTAGCGGGAAAAGGCACCGGGGAGCTGTTTTTT.

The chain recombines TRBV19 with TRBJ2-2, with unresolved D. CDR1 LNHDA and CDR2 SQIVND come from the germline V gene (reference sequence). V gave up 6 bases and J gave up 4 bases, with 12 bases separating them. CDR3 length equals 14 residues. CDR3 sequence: CASRVRSGTGELFF. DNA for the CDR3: TGTGCCAGTAGGGTCCGGTCGGGCACCGGGGAGCTGTTTTTT.

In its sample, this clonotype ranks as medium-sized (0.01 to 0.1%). The DNA for the CDR3 is TGTGCCAGTAGTATGGGACAGACACACCGCCCTGGAAACACCATATATTTT. Protein: CASSMGQTHRPGNTIYF. This chain connects TRBV19 to TRBJ1-3; 7 bases fit TRBD1. V was pared by 3 bases and J by 2 bases, with 10 bases of the junction left unmatched. This CDR3 comprises 17 residues. The germline gives CDR1 LNHDA, CDR2 SQIVND (reference sequence).

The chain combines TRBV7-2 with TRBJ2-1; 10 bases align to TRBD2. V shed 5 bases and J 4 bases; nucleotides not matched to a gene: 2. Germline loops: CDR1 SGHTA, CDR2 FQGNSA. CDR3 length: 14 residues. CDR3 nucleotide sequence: TGTGCCAGCAGCGGGACTAGCGAGTACAATGAGCAGTTCTTC. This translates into CASSGTSEYNEQFF.

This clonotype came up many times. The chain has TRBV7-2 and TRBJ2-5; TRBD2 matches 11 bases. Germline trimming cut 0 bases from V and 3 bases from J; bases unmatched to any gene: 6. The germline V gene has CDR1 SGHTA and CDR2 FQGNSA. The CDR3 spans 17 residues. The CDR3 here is CASSLAVLAGGKETQYF. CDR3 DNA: TGTGCCAGCAGCTTAGCGGTCCTAGCGGGAGGCAAAGAGACCCAGTACTTC.

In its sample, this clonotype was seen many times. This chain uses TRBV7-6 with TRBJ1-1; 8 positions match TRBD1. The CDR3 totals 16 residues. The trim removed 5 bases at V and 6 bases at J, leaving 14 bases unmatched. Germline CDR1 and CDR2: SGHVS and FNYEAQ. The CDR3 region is CASSAVGDRGGAEAFF. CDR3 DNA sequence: TGTGCCAGCAGCGCCGTGGGCGACAGGGGTGGGGCTGAAGCTTTCTTT.